The 24 T cell receptor beta chains in this list originate from one sample, sequenced in a study of blood T cell repertoires in COVID-19. Produced via immunoSEQ multiplex PCR; TCRdb's table is partial and in-frame only. The data show some 320,000 clones, around nine tenths seen once. The specimen sequenced was PBMCs or T cells enriched from blood (not recorded which). The receptor source for this set is a man aged 60-69 years who had recovered from COVID-19.

The gene calls are TRBV27 and TRBJ2-3, with D perhaps TRBD2 (5 bases). This CDR3 contains 14 residues. Germline assignment: CDR1 MNHEY and CDR2 SMNVEV (reference sequence). V was pared by 6 bases and J by 2 bases, with 12 bases between. CDR3 region: CASRNAGDTDTQYF. CDR3 nucleotide sequence: TGTGCCAGCAGGAACGCGGGTGACACAGATACGCAGTATTTT.

This clone is a singleton in its sample. This chain links TRBV9 with TRBJ2-3; 7 bases are a match to TRBD2. CDR3 size: 15 residues. The germline CDR1 and CDR2 sequences are SGDLS and YYNGEE. J gave up 2 bases and V 0 bases, and 3 bases lay outside the gene matches. The CDR3 DNA reads TGTGCCAGCAGCGTAGCGGGGGGAGTCACAGATACGCAGTATTTT. Encoded protein: CASSVAGGVTDTQYF.

This clone was detected once. The CDR3 spells CASSPSGGSQETQYF. Written as DNA, the CDR3 is TGTGCCAGCAGTCCCTCCGGGGGGTCCCAAGAGACCCAGTACTTC. The rearrangement joins TRBV3-1 (or the pseudogene TRBV3-2) to TRBJ2-5, with 7 positions matching TRBD2. CDR3 size: 15 residues. V dropped 6 bases and J dropped 1; count of bases not matched to a gene: 8. Germline lookup yields CDR1 LGHDT and CDR2 YNNKEL (reference sequence).

The CDR3 bases are TGCAGTGCTAGTCGTGGGGGGGGCCATCAGCCCCAGCATTTT. Translating it yields CSASRGGGHQPQHF. The chain recombines TRBV20-1 with TRBJ1-5, with a tentative D call TRBD1 (6 bases). Germline V CDR1 and CDR2: DFQATT, SNEGSKA (reference sequence). The length of the CDR3 is 14 residues. The V end was cut by 3 bases, the J end by 5 bases, with 14 bases between.

In nucleotides, the CDR3 is TGTGCCAGCAGCCCAGAACACAGAAACACTGAAGCTTTCTTT. Translation gives CASSPEHRNTEAFF. V and J are TRBV14 and TRBJ1-1, with D hard to call. Germline V lookup: CDR1 SGHDN, CDR2 FVKESK. With 4 bases removed from V and 2 bases from J, the gap between germline ends came to 11 bases. The CDR3 contains 14 residues.

The chain uses TRBV7-6 and TRBJ2-1; 9 nucleotides agree with TRBD2. Unmatched junction bases numbered 12, after V lost 2 bases and J lost 1 base. CDR3 length: 19 amino acids. In germline, CDR1 is SGHVS, CDR2 FNYEAQ. CDR3 sequence (DNA): TGTGCCAGCAGCTTATTTCCTAGCGGGGCGGTACGGTCCTACAATGAGCAGTTCTTC. Residues: CASSLFPSGAVRSYNEQFF.

The chain combines TRBV25-1 with TRBJ1-1, with 7 positions matching TRBD1. The V segment lost 6 bases and the J segment 6 bases; nucleotides outside the gene matches: 4. Germline CDR1 is MGHDK and CDR2 is SYGVNS. CDR3 length: 12 amino acids. CDR3 DNA sequence: TGTGCCAGCAGCCCAGGGGGGTCTGAAGCTTTCTTT. It specifies CASSPGGSEAFF.

V usage is TRBV6-5 and J usage is TRBJ1-1, with 8 positions matching TRBD1. Germline V gene sequence: CDR1 MNHEY, CDR2 SVGAGI. CDR3 length equals 13 residues. The V segment lost 6 bases and the J segment 5 bases; nucleotides outside the gene matches: 5. The CDR3 DNA sequence: TGTGCCAGCAGACTACAGGGGGAGACTGAAGCTTTCTTT. This codes for CASRLQGETEAFF.

The J gene is TRBJ2-5, the V gene TRBV5-4; 10 bases align to TRBD2. With V trimmed by 1 base and J by 1 base, 1 base remained unmatched. This CDR3 region has 15 residues. Per germline, CDR1 SGHNT and CDR2 YYREEE (reference sequence). The CDR3 DNA follows: TGTGCCAGCAGCTTGACTAGCGGGGCCCAAGAGACCCAGTACTTC. It yields the protein CASSLTSGAQETQYF.

This chain uses TRBV5-1 with TRBJ2-7; 7 positions agree with TRBD2. V shed 0 bases, J shed 3 bases, and the junction held 9 bases outside the gene matches. Germline V lookup: CDR1 SGHRS, CDR2 YFSETQ. The CDR3 runs 16 residues. This CDR3 reads CASSLGMSGKVYEQYF. Written as DNA, the CDR3 is TGCGCCAGCAGCTTGGGGATGAGCGGGAAAGTCTACGAGCAGTACTTC. Complete variable domain (other parts from reference TRBV5-1 and TRBJ2-7): KAGVTQTPRYLIKTRGQQVTLSCSPISGHRSVSWYQQTPGQGLQFLFEYFSETQRNKGNFPGRFSGRQFSNSRSEMNVSTLELGDSALYLCASSLGMSGKVYEQYFGPGTRLTVT.

J is TRBJ1-1 and V is TRBV6-5; TRBD1 is a possible D gene (6 bases). The V end was cut by 6 bases, the J end by 1 base, with 15 bases between. This CDR3 spans 15 amino acids. The germline V gene encodes CDR1 MNHEY and CDR2 SVGAGI. The CDR3 is CASSLGGGSNTEAFF. The CDR3 DNA reads TGTGCCAGCAGCCTAGGGGGGGGCTCGAACACTGAAGCTTTCTTT.

The chain has TRBV25-1 and TRBJ2-1, with 10 bases matching TRBD2. The CDR3 sequence is 15 residues long. Germline V gene data show CDR1 as MGHDK and CDR2 as SYGVNS. The V segment lost 6 bases and the J segment 1 base; nucleotides outside the gene matches: 3. The CDR3 protein is CASRSTSGSYNEQFF. The DNA for the CDR3 is TGTGCCAGCAGATCGACTAGCGGGTCCTACAATGAGCAGTTCTTC.

The chain is built from TRBV7-9 and TRBJ2-7, with TRBD1 matching 9 bases. With V trimmed by 5 bases and J by 0 bases, 5 bases remained unmatched. The CDR3 consists of 15 residues. Per the germline V gene, CDR1 is SEHNR and CDR2 is FQNEAQ (reference sequence). CDR3 coding DNA: TGTGCCAGCAGCCGGACAGGGGCGAACTCCTACGAGCAGTACTTC. As protein: CASSRTGANSYEQYF.

The chain employs TRBV4-2 and TRBJ2-7; D is unresolved. Germline-derived CDR1 and CDR2 are LGHNA and YNFKEQ. Trimming took 5 bases from V and 5 from J, leaving 7 bases between them. There are 11 residues in the CDR3. The CDR3 loop is CASSAHNEQYF. The CDR3 region has the DNA TGTGCCAGCAGCGCACATAACGAGCAGTACTTC.

The chain has TRBV7-6 and TRBJ2-7; D is uncertain. Germline V CDR1 and CDR2: SGHVS, FNYEAQ. The CDR3 contains 15 residues. The V gene lost 6 bases and the J gene lost 0 bases, with 15 bases spanning the gap. The DNA of the CDR3 is TGTGCCAGCAGTCCCACGGCGGCTAGCTCCTACGAGCAGTACTTC. The encoded protein is CASSPTAASSYEQYF.

The chain recombines TRBV5-1 with TRBJ2-5, with 7 bases identical to TRBD2. Germline values: CDR1 SGHRS, CDR2 YFSETQ. The length of the CDR3 is 15 residues. V was pared by 0 bases and J by 5 bases, with 7 bases of the junction left unmatched. CDR3 amino acids: CASSLVAGVRETQYF. CDR3 in DNA: TGCGCCAGCAGCTTGGTTGCGGGAGTTCGCGAGACCCAGTACTTC.

This clone was recorded once. The rearrangement links TRBV6-5 to TRBJ2-5; a weak D match, TRBD2 (5 bases). V lost 8 bases and J 4 bases, leaving 17 bases between the germline ends. This CDR3 has 14 amino acids. The germline V gene encodes CDR1 MNHEY and CDR2 SVGAGI. CDR3 protein: CASSLRASLETQYF. DNA for the CDR3: TGTGCCAGCTCCCTGCGGGCTAGTTTAGAGACCCAGTACTTC.

The V gene is TRBV4-3, the J gene TRBJ1-6; no clear D gene. Trimming left V 1 base short and J 9 bases short, with 16 bases between. The CDR3 has 16 residues. The germline V gene has CDR1 LGHNA and CDR2 YSLEER. CDR3 sequence (DNA): TGCGCCAGCAGCCAAGGACCATATAAGCTAGGTTCACCCCTCCACTTT. This codes for CASSQGPYKLGSPLHF.

This clone appeared a single time. The rearrangement uses TRBV29-1 and TRBJ2-3; 7 bases align to TRBD1. V shed 7 bases, J shed 2 bases, and the junction held 6 bases outside the gene matches. From germline, CDR1 is SQVTM and CDR2 ANQGSEA. This CDR3 is built from 13 residues. The CDR3 loop reads CSGATGITDTQYF. The CDR3 DNA reads TGCAGCGGGGCGACAGGGATCACAGATACGCAGTATTTT.

V is TRBV27 and J is TRBJ1-2, with D maybe TRBD1 (6 bases). V shed 6 bases and J shed 5 bases, with 13 bases lying between them. This CDR3 comprises 13 residues. Germline CDR1 MNHEY, CDR2 SMNVEV (reference sequence). CDR3 in amino acids: CASRPQGGYGYTF. CDR3 bases: TGTGCCAGCAGACCACAGGGAGGGTATGGCTACACCTTC.

V usage is TRBV21-1 and J usage is TRBJ2-2; whether TRBD1, the table's D call, matches the DNA was not checked. TRBV21-1 is a recognized pseudogene. This CDR3 has 14 residues. The CDR3 is CASRPGQGAGELFF. The CDR3 DNA reads TGTGCCAGCAGGCCGGGACAGGGTGCCGGGGAGCTGTTTTTT.

The chain employs TRBV3-1 (or the pseudogene TRBV3-2) and TRBJ2-4; TRBD2 matches 14 bases. The junction had 12 bases not matched to a gene; V was cut back by 4 bases and J by 7 bases. This CDR3 comprises 18 residues. The germline gives CDR1 LGHDT, CDR2 YNNKEL (reference sequence). The CDR3 nucleotides are TGTGCCAGCAGCCCTGGACTAGCGGGAGGCGGTTTGGCGAACATTCAGTACTTC. Protein product: CASSPGLAGGGLANIQYF.

The rearrangement uses TRBV7-2 and TRBJ2-7; 8 positions agree with TRBD2. The V gene's germline CDR1 is SGHTA and CDR2 FQGNSA. The length of the CDR3 is 15 residues. V shed 5 bases, J shed 3 bases, and the junction held 9 bases outside the gene matches. This chain's CDR3 is CASSPIAGTFYEQYF. In nucleotides, the CDR3 is TGTGCCAGCAGCCCAATAGCGGGAACGTTCTACGAGCAGTACTTC.

The chain recombines TRBV5-1 with TRBJ2-5; maybe TRBD2 (5 bases). This CDR3 comprises 15 residues. V shed 4 bases and J shed 5 bases, with 18 bases lying between them. The V gene's germline CDR1 is SGHRS and CDR2 YFSETQ. In nucleotides, the CDR3 is TGCGCCAGCAGCACCGGACTCTTAACCAGGGAGACCCAGTACTTC. This translates into CASSTGLLTRETQYF.